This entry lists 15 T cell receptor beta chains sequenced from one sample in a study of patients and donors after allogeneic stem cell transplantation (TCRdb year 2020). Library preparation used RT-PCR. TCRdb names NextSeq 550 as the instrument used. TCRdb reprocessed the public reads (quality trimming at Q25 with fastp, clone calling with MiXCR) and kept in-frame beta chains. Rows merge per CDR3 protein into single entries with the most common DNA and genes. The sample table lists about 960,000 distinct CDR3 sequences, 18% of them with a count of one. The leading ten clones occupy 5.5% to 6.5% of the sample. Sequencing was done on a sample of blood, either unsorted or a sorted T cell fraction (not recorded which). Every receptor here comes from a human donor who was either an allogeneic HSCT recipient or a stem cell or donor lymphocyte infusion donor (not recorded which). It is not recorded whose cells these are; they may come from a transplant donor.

The DNA of the CDR3 is TGCAGTGCTAGAGGTGGGGGTGGCAATGAGCAGTTCTTC. Protein: CSARGGGGNEQFF. The genes are TRBV20-1 and TRBJ2-1, with D perhaps TRBD1 or TRBD2 (5 bases each). CDR3 length: 13 residues. Germline values: CDR1 DFQATT, CDR2 SNEGSKA (reference sequence). Trimming stripped 1 base from V and 6 bases from J, with 10 bases between.

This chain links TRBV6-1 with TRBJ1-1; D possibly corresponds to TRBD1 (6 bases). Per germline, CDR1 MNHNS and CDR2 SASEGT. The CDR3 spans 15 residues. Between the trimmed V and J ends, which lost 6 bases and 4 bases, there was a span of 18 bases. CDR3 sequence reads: CASSAKTGLGTEAFF. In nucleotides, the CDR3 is TGTGCCAGCAGCGCCAAAACAGGGTTGGGCACTGAAGCTTTCTTT.

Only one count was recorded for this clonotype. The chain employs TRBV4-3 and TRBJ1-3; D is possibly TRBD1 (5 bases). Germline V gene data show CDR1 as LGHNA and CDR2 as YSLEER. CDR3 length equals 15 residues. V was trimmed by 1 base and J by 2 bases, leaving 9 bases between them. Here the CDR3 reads CASSQAGDPGNTIYF. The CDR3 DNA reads TGCGCCAGCAGCCAAGCGGGGGACCCTGGAAACACCATATATTTT.

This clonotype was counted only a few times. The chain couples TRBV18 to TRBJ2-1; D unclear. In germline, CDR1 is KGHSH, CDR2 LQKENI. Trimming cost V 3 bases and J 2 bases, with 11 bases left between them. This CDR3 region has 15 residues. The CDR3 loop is CASSPFESPYNEQFF. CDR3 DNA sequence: TGTGCCAGCTCACCTTTCGAGAGTCCCTACAATGAGCAGTTCTTC.

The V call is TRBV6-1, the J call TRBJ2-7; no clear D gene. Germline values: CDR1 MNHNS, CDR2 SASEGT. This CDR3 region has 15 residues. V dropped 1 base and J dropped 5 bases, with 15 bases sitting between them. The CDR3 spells CASSEEVGPPHEQYF. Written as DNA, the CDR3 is TGTGCCAGCAGTGAAGAAGTAGGTCCCCCCCACGAGCAGTACTTC.

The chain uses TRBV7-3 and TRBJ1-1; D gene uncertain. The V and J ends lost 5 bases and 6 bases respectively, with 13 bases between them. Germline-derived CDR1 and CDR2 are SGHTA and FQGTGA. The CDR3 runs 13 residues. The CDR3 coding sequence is TGTGCCAGCAGCGCCTCAGGTACACCTGAAGCTTTCTTT. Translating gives CASSASGTPEAFF.

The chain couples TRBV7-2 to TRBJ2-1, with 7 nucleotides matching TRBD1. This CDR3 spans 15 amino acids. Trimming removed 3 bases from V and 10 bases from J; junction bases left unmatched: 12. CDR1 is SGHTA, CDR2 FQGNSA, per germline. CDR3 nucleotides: TGTGCCAGCAGCTTCAGTCAGACAGGGCGAGAGGAGCAGTTCTTC. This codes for CASSFSQTGREEQFF.

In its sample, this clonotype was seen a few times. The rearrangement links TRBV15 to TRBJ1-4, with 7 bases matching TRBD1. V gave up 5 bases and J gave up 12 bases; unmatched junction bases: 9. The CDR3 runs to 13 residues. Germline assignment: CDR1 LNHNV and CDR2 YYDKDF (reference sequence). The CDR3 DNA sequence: TGTGCCACCAGCCCACAGGGGCGCGTGGAACTGTTTTTT. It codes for CATSPQGRVELFF. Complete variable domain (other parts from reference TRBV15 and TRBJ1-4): DAMVIQNPRYQVTQFGKPVTLSCSQTLNHNVMYWYQQKSSQAPKLLFHYYDKDFNNEADTPDNFQSRRPNTSFCFLDIRSPGLGDTAMYLCATSPQGRVELFFGSGTQLSVL.

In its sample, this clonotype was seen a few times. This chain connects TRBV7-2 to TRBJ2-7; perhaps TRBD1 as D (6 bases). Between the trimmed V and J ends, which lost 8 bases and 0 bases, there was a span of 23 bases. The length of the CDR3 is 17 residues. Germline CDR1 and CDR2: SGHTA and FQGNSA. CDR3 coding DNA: TGTGCCAGCTCGCAAGACCCCGGGACATCGAGCTCCTACGAGCAGTACTTC. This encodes CASSQDPGTSSSYEQYF.

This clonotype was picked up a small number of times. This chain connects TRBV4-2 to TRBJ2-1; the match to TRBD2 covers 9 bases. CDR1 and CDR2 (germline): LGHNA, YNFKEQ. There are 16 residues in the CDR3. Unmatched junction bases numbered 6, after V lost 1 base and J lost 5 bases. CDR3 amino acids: CASSQGSSGTDNEQFF. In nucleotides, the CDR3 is TGTGCCAGCAGCCAAGGGTCTAGCGGGACCGACAATGAGCAGTTCTTC.

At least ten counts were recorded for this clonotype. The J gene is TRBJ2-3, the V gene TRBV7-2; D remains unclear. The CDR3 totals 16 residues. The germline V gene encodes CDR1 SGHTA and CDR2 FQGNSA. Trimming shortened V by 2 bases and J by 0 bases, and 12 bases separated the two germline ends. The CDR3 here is CASSLMSLPSTDTQYF. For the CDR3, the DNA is TGTGCCAGCAGCTTAATGAGTCTCCCTAGCACAGATACGCAGTATTTT.

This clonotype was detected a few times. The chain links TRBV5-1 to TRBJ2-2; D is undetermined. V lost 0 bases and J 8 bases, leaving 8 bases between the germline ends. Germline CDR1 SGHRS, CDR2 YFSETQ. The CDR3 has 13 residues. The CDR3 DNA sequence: TGCGCCAGCAGCTTGGCCGACCCAGGGGAGCTGTTTTTT. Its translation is CASSLADPGELFF.

CDR3 coding DNA: TGTGCCAGCAGCTTAGCAGCGGGGGGGCTCGATACGCAGTATTTT. The encoded protein is CASSLAAGGLDTQYF. The V call is TRBV7-2, the J call TRBJ2-3; 10 bases map to TRBD2. The CDR3 consists of 15 residues. Germline lookup yields CDR1 SGHTA and CDR2 FQGNSA. J lost 6 bases, V lost 0 bases, and 3 bases had no gene match.

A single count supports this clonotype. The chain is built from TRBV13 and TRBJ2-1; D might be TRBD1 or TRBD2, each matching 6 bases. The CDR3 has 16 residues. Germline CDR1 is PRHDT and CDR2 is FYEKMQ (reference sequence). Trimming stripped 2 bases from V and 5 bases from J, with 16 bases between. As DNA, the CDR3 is TGTGCCAGCAGCTTATATGGAGGGGGATCAGACAATGAGCAGTTCTTC. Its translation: CASSLYGGGSDNEQFF. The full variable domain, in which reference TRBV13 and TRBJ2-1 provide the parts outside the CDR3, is AAGVIQSPRHLIKEKRETATLKCYPIPRHDTVYWYQQGPGQDPQFLISFYEKMQSDKGSIPDRFSAQQFSDYHSELNMSSLELGDSALYFCASSLYGGGSDNEQFFGPGTRLTVL.

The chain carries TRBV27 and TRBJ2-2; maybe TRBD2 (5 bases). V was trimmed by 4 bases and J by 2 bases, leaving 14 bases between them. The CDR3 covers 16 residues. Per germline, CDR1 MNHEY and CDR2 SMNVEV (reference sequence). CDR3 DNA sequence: TGTGCCAGCAGTTCGAGGGCGCTAGATAACACCGGGGAGCTGTTTTTT. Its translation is CASSSRALDNTGELFF.